The clone carrying this T cell receptor beta chain was detected a few times. Its target is not known. Assay: immunoSEQ multiplex PCR; the TCRdb copy retains only in-frame clones and omits some. In the table there are around 67,000 clones, around 82% of which are singletons. The data originate from a study of OX40 agonist ivuxolimab in advanced cancers. For the study at large: The drug used for patients, ivuxolimab, was an agonistic anti-OX40 (CD134) antibody. From about 23 to 85 years was the age range, with a mean of roughly 64 years, and around 84% were male.

CDR3 length: 16 residues. Trimming stripped 4 bases from V and 5 bases from J, with 18 bases between. Germline CDR1 reads SGHDT; CDR2 reads YYEEEE. Study observations and caveats: Partial responders treated at 0.1-3.0 mg/kg exhibited clonal expansion among the lowest measured. CD4+ and CD8+ blood T cells expanded clonally by week 6 at 0.1 to 3.0 mg/kg.

This clonotype was obtained from an adult with an advanced solid tumor such as melanoma, head and neck, liver or kidney cancer. The chain has TRBV5-6 and TRBJ1-4; possibly TRBD1 for D (6 bases). Sequencing was performed on CD4+ or CD8+ T cells sorted from blood, taken in a trial of the OX40 agonist ivuxolimab. CDR3 DNA sequence: TGTGCCAGCAGCCCCACTATAGGGGGGATGAATGAAAAACTGTTTTTT. It encodes CASSPTIGGMNEKLFF.